Reported below is one TCR beta chain. Its target is unknown. Other DNA variants within this sample encode the same CDR3. CD4+ cells yielded CD45RA+ naive and CD45RA-negative memory subsets. The CDR3 has 13 residues. Germline assignment: CDR1 KGHSH and CDR2 LQKENI. V was shortened by 3 bases and J by 1 base, with 7 bases between the two germline ends. This record belongs to a study of shared clonotypes between healthy human individuals. General study points: Few donors limited the genetic and exposure-history diversity represented.

Clones were read by immunoSEQ multiplex PCR, and TCRdb kept only the in-frame ones, dropping some. The sample carries approximately 740,000 clones, about 74% recorded once. The sequenced sample was memory CD4+ T cells sorted from blood. Subset specified: CD45RA-negative fraction. V usage is TRBV18 and J usage is TRBJ2-7; weak D call: TRBD1 (6 bases). This TCR derives from a woman in her 30s in good health. The CDR3 loop is CASSPGQSYEQYF. The CDR3 DNA follows: TGTGCCAGCTCACCCGGACAGTCCTACGAGCAGTACTTC.